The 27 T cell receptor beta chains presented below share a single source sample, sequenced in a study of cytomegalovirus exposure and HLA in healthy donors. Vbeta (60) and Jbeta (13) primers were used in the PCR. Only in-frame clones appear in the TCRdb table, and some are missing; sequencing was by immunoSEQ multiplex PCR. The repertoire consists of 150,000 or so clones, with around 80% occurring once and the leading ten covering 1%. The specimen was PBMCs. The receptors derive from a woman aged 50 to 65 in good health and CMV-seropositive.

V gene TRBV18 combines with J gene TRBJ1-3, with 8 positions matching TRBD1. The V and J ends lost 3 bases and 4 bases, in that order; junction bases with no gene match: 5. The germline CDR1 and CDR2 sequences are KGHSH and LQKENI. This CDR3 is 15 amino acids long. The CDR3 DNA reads TGTGCCAGCTCACCCCAGGGGGCTTCGGGAAACACCATATATTTT. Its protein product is CASSPQGASGNTIYF. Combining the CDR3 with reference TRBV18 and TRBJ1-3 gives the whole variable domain NAGVMQNPRHLVRRRGQEARLRCSPMKGHSHVYWYRQLPEEGLKFMVYLQKENIIDESGMPKERFSAEFPKEGPSILRIQQVVRGDSAAYFCASSPQGASGNTIYFGEGSWLTVV.

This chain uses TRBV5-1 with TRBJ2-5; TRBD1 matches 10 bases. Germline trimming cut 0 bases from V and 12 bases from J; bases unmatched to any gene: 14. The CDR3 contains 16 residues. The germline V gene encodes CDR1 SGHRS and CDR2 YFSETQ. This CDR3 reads CASSLGPPGQGIIKYF. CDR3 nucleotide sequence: TGCGCCAGCAGCTTGGGACCCCCGGGACAGGGGATTATTAAGTACTTC.

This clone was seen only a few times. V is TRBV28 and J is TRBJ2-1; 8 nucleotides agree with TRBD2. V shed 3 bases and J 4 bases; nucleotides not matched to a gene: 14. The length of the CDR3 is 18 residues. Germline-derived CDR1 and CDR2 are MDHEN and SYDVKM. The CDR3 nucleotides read TGTGCCAGCAGTTTGCAGGTGTCCCCTAGCGGGTCATACAATGAGCAGTTCTTC. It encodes CASSLQVSPSGSYNEQFF. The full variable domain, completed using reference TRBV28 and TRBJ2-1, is DVKVTQSSRYLVKRTGEKVFLECVQDMDHENMFWYRQDPGLGLRLIYFSYDVKMKEKGDIPEGYSVSREKKERFSLILESASTNQTSMYLCASSLQVSPSGSYNEQFFGPGTRLTVL.

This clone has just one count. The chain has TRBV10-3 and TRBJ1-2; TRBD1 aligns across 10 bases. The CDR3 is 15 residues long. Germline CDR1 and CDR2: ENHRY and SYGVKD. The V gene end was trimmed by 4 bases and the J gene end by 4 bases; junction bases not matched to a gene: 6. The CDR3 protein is CAISARDRGSYGYTF. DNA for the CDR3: TGTGCCATCAGTGCGCGGGACAGGGGATCCTATGGCTACACCTTC.

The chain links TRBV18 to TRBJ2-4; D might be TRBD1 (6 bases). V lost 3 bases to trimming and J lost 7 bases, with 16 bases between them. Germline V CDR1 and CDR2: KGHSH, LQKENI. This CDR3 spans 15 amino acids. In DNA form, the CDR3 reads TGTGCCAGCTCACCGCGTACAGGGTTCGGGAACATTCAGTACTTC. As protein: CASSPRTGFGNIQYF.

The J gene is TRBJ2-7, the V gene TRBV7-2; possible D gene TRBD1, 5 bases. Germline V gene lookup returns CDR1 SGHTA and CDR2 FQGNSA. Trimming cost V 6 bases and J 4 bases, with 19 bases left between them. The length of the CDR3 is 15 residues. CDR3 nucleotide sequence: TGTGCCAGCAGACGCGGACACACTGGGGTTTACGAGCAGTACTTC. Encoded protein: CASRRGHTGVYEQYF.

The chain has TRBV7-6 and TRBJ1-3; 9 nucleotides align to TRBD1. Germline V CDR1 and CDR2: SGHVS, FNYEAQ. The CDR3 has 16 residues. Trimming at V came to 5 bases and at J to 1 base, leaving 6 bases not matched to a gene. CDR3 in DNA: TGTGCCAGCAGCGCTAGGACAGGGGATTCTGGAAACACCATATATTTT. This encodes CASSARTGDSGNTIYF.

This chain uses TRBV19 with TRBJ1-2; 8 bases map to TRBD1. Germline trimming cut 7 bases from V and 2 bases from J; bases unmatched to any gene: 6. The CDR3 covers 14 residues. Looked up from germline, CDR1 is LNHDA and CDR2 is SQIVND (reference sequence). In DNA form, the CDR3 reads TGTGCCAGTAAAACGGACAGGGCAAACTATGGCTACACCTTC. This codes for CASKTDRANYGYTF. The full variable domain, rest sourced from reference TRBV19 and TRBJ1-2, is DGGITQSPKYLFRKEGQNVTLSCEQNLNHDAMYWYRQDPGQGLRLIYYSQIVNDFQKGDIAEGYSVSREKKESFPLTVTSAQKNPTAFYLCASKTDRANYGYTFGSGTRLTVV.

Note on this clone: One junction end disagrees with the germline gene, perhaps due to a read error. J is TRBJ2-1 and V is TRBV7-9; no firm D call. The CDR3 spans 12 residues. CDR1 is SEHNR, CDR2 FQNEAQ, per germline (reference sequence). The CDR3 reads CSSSPRPAEQFF. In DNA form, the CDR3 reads TGTTCCAGCAGCCCGAGGCCAGCGGAGCAGTTCTTC.

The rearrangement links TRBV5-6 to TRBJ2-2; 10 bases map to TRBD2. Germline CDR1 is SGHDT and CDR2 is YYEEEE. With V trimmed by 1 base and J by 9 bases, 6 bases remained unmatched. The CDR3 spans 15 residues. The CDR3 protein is CASSLSGGDWRELFF. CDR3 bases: TGTGCCAGCAGCTTGAGCGGGGGGGACTGGCGGGAGCTGTTTTTT.

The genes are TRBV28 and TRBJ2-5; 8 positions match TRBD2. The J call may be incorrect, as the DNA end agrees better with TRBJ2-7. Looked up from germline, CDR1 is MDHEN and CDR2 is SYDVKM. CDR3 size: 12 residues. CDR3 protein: CASRTSRYEQYF. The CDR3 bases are TGTGCCAGCCGGACTAGCAGATACGAGCAGTACTTC.

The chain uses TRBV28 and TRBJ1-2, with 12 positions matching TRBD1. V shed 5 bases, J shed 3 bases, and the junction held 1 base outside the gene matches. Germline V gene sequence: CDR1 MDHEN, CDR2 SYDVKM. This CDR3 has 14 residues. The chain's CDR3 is CASSGTGGDYGYTF. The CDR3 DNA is TGTGCCAGCAGTGGGACAGGGGGCGACTATGGCTACACCTTC.

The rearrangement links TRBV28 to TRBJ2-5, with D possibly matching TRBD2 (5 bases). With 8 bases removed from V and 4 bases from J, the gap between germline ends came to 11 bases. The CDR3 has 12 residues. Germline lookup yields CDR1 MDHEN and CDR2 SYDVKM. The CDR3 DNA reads TGTGCCAGCGGGAGCCGGCTAGAGACCCAGTACTTC. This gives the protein CASGSRLETQYF.

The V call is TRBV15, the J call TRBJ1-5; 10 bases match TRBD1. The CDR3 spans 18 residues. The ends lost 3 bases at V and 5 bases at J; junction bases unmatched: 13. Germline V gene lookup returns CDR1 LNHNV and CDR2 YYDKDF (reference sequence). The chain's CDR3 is CATSSPRSGTGDYQPQHF. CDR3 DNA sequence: TGTGCCACCAGCAGTCCTAGGTCCGGGACAGGGGATTATCAGCCCCAGCATTTT.

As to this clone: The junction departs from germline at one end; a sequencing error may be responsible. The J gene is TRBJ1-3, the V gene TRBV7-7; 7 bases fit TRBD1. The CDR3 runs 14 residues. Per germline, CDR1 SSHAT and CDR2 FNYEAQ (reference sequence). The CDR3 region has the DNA TGTGCTAGCAGCCTGACAGGGACTGGAAACACCATATATTTT. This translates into CASSLTGTGNTIYF.

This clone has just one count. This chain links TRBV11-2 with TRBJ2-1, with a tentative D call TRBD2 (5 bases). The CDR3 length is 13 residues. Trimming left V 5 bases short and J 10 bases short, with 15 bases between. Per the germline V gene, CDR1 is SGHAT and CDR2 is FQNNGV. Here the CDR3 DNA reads TGTGCCAGCAGCCTTTCGGACGGGATGGAGCAGTTCTTC. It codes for CASSLSDGMEQFF.

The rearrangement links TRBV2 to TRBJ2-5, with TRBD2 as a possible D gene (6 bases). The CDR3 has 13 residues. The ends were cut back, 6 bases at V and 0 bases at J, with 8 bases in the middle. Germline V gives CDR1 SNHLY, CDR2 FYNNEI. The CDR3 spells CASSGDYQETQYF. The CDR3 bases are TGTGCCAGCAGCGGGGACTACCAAGAGACCCAGTACTTC.

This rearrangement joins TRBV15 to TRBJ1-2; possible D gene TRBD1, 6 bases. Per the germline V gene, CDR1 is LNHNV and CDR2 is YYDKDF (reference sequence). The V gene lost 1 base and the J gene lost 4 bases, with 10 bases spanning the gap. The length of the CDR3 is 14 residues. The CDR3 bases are TGTGCCACCAGCAGAGGGGGACAAATCTATGGCTACACCTTC. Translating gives CATSRGGQIYGYTF.

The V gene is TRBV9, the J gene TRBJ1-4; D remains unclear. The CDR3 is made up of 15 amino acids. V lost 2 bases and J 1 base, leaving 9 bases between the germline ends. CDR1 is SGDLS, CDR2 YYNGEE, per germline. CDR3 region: CASSVSYRTNEKLFF. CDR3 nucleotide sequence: TGTGCCAGCAGCGTTAGTTACAGAACTAATGAAAAACTGTTTTTT.

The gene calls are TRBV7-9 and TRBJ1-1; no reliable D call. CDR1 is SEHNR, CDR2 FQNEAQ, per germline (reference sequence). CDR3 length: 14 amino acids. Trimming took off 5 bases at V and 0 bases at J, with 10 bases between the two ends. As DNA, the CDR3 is TGTGCCAGCAGCGCCGATGCGATGAACACTGAAGCTTTCTTT. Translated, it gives CASSADAMNTEAFF.

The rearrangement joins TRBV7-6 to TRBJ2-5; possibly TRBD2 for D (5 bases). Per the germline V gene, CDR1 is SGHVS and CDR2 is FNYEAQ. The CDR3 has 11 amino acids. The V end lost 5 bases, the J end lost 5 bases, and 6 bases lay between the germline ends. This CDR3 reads CASSPGETQYF. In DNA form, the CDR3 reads TGTGCCAGCAGCCCGGGGGAGACCCAGTACTTC.

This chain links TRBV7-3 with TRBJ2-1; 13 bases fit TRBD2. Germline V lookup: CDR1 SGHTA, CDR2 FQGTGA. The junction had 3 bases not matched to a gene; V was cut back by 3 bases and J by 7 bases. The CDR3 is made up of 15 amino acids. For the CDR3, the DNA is TGTGCCAGCAGCTTGGGACTAGCGGGGTATAATGAGCAGTTCTTC. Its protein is CASSLGLAGYNEQFF.

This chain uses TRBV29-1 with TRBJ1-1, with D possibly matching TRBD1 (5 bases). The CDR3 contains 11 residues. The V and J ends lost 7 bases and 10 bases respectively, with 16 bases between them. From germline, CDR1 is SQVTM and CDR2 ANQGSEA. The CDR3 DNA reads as TGCAGCGCGGCCAACAGGATCGGAGCTTTCTTT. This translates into CSAANRIGAFF. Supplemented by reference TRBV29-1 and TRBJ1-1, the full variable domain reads SAVISQKPSRDICQRGTSLTIQCQVDSQVTMMFWYRQQPGQSLTLIATANQGSEATYESGFVIDKFPISRPNLTFSTLTVSNMSPEDSSIYLCSAANRIGAFFGQGTRLTVV.

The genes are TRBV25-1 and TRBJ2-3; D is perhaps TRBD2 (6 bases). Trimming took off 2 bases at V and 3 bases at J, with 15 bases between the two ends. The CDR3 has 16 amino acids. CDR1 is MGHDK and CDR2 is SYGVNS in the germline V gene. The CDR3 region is CASSEGSGVPTDTQYF. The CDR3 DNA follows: TGTGCCAGCAGTGAAGGGTCGGGGGTCCCTACAGATACGCAGTATTTT. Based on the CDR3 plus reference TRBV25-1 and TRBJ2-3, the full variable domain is EADIYQTPRYLVIGTGKKITLECSQTMGHDKMYWYQQDPGMELHLIHYSYGVNSTEKGDLSSESTVSRIRTEHFPLTLESARPSHTSQYLCASSEGSGVPTDTQYFGPGTRLTVL.

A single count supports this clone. DNA of the CDR3: TGTGCCAGCAGCTTGACAGGGGAAAGAAGTGAAAAACTGTTTTTT. As protein: CASSLTGERSEKLFF. The chain joins TRBV5-4 to TRBJ1-4; 7 bases agree with TRBD1. This CDR3 spans 15 amino acids. The V segment lost 1 base and the J segment 7 bases; nucleotides outside the gene matches: 7. The germline CDR1 and CDR2 sequences are SGHNT and YYREEE (reference sequence).

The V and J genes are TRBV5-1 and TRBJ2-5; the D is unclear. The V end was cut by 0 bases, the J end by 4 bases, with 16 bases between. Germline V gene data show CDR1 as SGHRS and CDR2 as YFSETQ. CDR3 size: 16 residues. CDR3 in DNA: TGCGCCAGCAGCTTGGCCTTGGAACCAACGGGAGAGACCCAGTACTTC. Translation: CASSLALEPTGETQYF.

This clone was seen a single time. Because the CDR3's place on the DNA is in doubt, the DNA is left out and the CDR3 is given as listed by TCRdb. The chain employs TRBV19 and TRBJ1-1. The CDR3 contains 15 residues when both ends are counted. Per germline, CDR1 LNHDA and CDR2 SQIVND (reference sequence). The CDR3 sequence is CASSPRGGMPTKLSF.